These T cell receptor beta chains were read from a single sample in a study of human T cells and chemical hapten exposure. TCRdb independently ran MiXCR on the 5' RACE reads; one entry per CDR3 protein. This sample has about 80,000 distinct CDR3 sequences, with approximately 15% found just once. Every receptor here comes from a female donor in good health. Both conserved end residues are part of each CDR3. Each record gives: J gene, V gene, D gene, clone size, CDR3 DNA, CDR3 protein. The D gene is left open where the match is weak. The size entry is marked missing in some rows and otherwise reads once, few, many or a size class.

j_gene: TRBJ1-2
v_gene: TRBV7-9
d_gene: -
abundance: -
CDR3nt: TGTGCCAGCAGCGCCGGATCTAACTATGGCTACACCTTC
CDR3aa: CASSAGSNYGYTF

j_gene: TRBJ2-1
v_gene: TRBV4-2
d_gene: -
abundance: -
CDR3nt: TGTGCCAGCAGCCTACAACAGGATTCGATGAATGAGCAGTTCTTC
CDR3aa: CASSLQQDSMNEQFF

j_gene: TRBJ2-2
v_gene: TRBV20-1
d_gene: TRBD2
abundance: -
CDR3nt: TGCAGTGCTAGAGTGCGCAAACTAGCGGGAGCGAACACCGGGGAGCTGTTTTTT
CDR3aa: CSARVRKLAGANTGELFF

j_gene: TRBJ2-3
v_gene: TRBV5-1
d_gene: -
abundance: few
CDR3nt: TGCGCCAGCAGCTTGAACCCACAAGGAGTCACAGATACGCAGTATTTT
CDR3aa: CASSLNPQGVTDTQYF

j_gene: TRBJ2-5
v_gene: TRBV4-3
d_gene: -
abundance: -
CDR3nt: TGCGCCAGCAGCCAAAGTTCGGATTTCACAGAGACCCAGTACTTC
CDR3aa: CASSQSSDFTETQYF

j_gene: TRBJ1-3
v_gene: TRBV5-1
d_gene: -
abundance: -
CDR3nt: TGCGCCAGCAGCTTGGGCCCCCATGGAACTGGAAACACCATATATTTT
CDR3aa: CASSLGPHGTGNTIYF

j_gene: TRBJ2-1
v_gene: TRBV11-2
d_gene: TRBD1
abundance: few
CDR3nt: TGTGCCAGCAGCGCAGACAGGGGTGAGTCCAATGAGCAGTTCTTC
CDR3aa: CASSADRGESNEQFF

j_gene: TRBJ2-7
v_gene: TRBV27
d_gene: -
abundance: -
CDR3nt: TGTGCCAGCAGCTTCTCGACTAGAGGGCACTACGAGCAGTACTTC
CDR3aa: CASSFSTRGHYEQYF

j_gene: TRBJ1-2
v_gene: TRBV19
d_gene: TRBD1
abundance: few
CDR3nt: TGTGCCAGTAGGCGGGACAGCAACTATGGCTACACCTTC
CDR3aa: CASRRDSNYGYTF

j_gene: TRBJ1-1
v_gene: TRBV5-4
d_gene: TRBD1
abundance: -
CDR3nt: TGTGCCAGCAGACCAGGGGGCGAGGTCACTGAAGCTTTCTTT
CDR3aa: CASRPGGEVTEAFF

j_gene: TRBJ2-1
v_gene: TRBV11-1
d_gene: -
abundance: -
CDR3nt: TGTGCCAGCAGCGCGAGTCCGGGACTCCTCTCCTACAATGAGCAGTTCTTC
CDR3aa: CASSASPGLLSYNEQFF

j_gene: TRBJ2-3
v_gene: TRBV6-5
d_gene: -
abundance: -
CDR3nt: TGTGCCAGCAGTTACGCGAGCGGTAGCACAGATACGCAGTATTTT
CDR3aa: CASSYASGSTDTQYF